The following is a T cell receptor (beta chain) sequence with its context. Its antigen remains unidentified. This sample was taken from a study of cytomegalovirus exposure and HLA in healthy donors. Study as a whole: Sequencing of 150 million to 200 million T cells in an earlier analysis found some 100 million unique TCR beta sequences. Among the roughly 370 genotyped donors, less than 85% were placed in the Caucasian-associated ancestry cluster. Overall study findings and caveats: Analyses of presence and absence presupposed an approximately uniform sequencing depth across donors. In terms of immune exposure information, only CMV serostatus was available.

Use of 60 Vbeta and 13 Jbeta primers characterized the PCR. Clones were sequenced by immunoSEQ multiplex PCR, and TCRdb holds only the in-frame ones, with some missing. The table shows 110,000 to 150,000 clones, with more than 9.5% occurring only once. The CDR3 has 16 residues. V trimming: 7 bases; J trimming: 4 bases; junction bases outside the gene matches: 15. Looked up from germline, CDR1 is LNHDA and CDR2 is SQIVND (reference sequence). The TCR comes from a man aged 50 to 59 in good health and CMV-seronegative. Material: PBMCs. The chain joins TRBV19 to TRBJ1-2, with 7 positions matching TRBD1. The CDR3 is CASKPGQPGDSYGYTF. Here the CDR3 DNA reads TGTGCCAGTAAGCCGGGACAGCCCGGGGATTCCTATGGCTACACCTTC.